The 8 T cell receptor beta chains given below trace back to one sample, sequenced in a study of tumor-infiltrating lymphocytes in primary liver carcinoma. In addition to blood RNA drawn from unsorted whole blood, germline DNA was extracted. A constant-region primer primed TCR beta cDNA synthesis from 400 to 550 ng of total RNA. Libraries for TCR beta were built through three nested multiplex PCR rounds, which together made up a slightly modified ARM-PCR procedure. The first two PCR rounds used TRBV1-TRBV30 primers with a Cbeta primer, nine to eleven cycles each. TCRdb fed the multiplex PCR reads into MiXCR, producing one record per CDR3 protein. The sample lists fewer than 250,000 distinct CDR3 sequences, 65% seen once, with roughly 6.4% in the top ten. The sample taken for sequencing was peripheral blood. These receptors originate from a woman aged 60-75 years with primary liver carcinoma and hepatitis B virus infection.

Comment on this clonotype: As the CDR3 is not closed by the conserved phenylalanine or tryptophan, this likely results from a read error. V gene TRBV6-5 combines with J gene TRBJ2-7; 12 bases are shared with TRBD2. The CDR3 is 14 residues long. V gave up 6 bases and J gave up 7 bases; unmatched junction bases: 7. Germline lookup yields CDR1 MNHEY and CDR2 SVGAGI. The CDR3: CASRSSGRVWEQYL. DNA of the CDR3: TGTGCCAGCAGGTCTAGCGGGAGGGTCTGGGAGCAGTACTTA.

For this clonotype: The conserved phenylalanine or tryptophan normally closing the CDR3 is absent here, so this likely arose from a read error. The chain combines TRBV11-2 with TRBJ2-1; D possibly corresponds to TRBD2 (5 bases). CDR1 is SGHAT and CDR2 is FQNNGV in the germline V gene. This CDR3 spans 14 amino acids. Trimming pared 7 bases from V and 7 bases from J, leaving 17 bases between. This chain's CDR3 is CASNWVRGRNEQFS. The CDR3 nucleotides are TGTGCCAGCAACTGGGTCCGGGGAAGGAATGAGCAGTTCTCC.

The J gene is TRBJ1-5, the V gene TRBV6-6; TRBD1 is a possible D gene (5 bases). Trimming cost V 6 bases and J 4 bases, with 16 bases left between them. The length of the CDR3 is 15 residues. The germline gives CDR1 MNHNY, CDR2 SVGAGI (reference sequence). CDR3 in amino acids: CASRGDGGSNQPQHF. The CDR3 DNA reads TGTGCCAGCAGGGGAGACGGGGGGAGTAATCAGCCCCAGCATTTT.

The gene calls are TRBV28 and TRBJ1-1; weak D call: TRBD1 (5 bases). Looked up from germline, CDR1 is MDHEN and CDR2 is SYDVKM. This CDR3 spans 14 amino acids. V was clipped by 10 bases and J by 1 base, with 16 bases between them. This chain's CDR3 is CAITPGRRNTEAFF. DNA for the CDR3: TGTGCCATCACCCCAGGGAGGCGGAACACTGAAGCTTTCTTT.

The CDR3 loop reads CASSQESPSGRVGPRNIQYF. CDR3 bases: TGTGCCAGCAGCCAAGAATCCCCTAGCGGGAGGGTAGGGCCAAGAAACATTCAGTACTTC. The chain carries TRBV4-2 and TRBJ2-4; 12 bases are a match to TRBD2. CDR1 is LGHNA, CDR2 YNFKEQ, per germline. The CDR3 totals 20 residues. V lost 0 bases to trimming and J lost 6 bases; unmatched junction nucleotides: 15.

Regarding this clonotype: The conserved phenylalanine or tryptophan normally closing the CDR3 is absent here, so this likely arose from a read error. The rearrangement uses TRBV30 and TRBJ1-1; D perhaps matches TRBD1 (6 bases). Germline CDR1 is GTSNPN and CDR2 is SVGIG (reference sequence). With 3 bases removed from V and 1 base from J, the gap between germline ends came to 21 bases. The CDR3 has 17 residues. The CDR3 sequence is CAWSRLGGGAANTEAFL. The CDR3 nucleotides read TGTGCCTGGAGCCGACTAGGGGGGGGCGCGGCGAACACTGAAGCTTTCCTT.

Note on this clonotype: Given the absence of the conserved phenylalanine or tryptophan at the CDR3 end, a read error is likely. The V and J genes are TRBV11-2 and TRBJ2-7; no reliable D call. V was cut by 7 bases and J by 0 bases, with 13 bases left in between. The CDR3 is 14 residues long. In germline, CDR1 is SGHAT, CDR2 FQNNGV. DNA of the CDR3: TGTGCCAGCACCTATTGTGGGCCCTCCTACGAGCAGTACATC. This codes for CASTYCGPSYEQYI.

This chain links TRBV20-1 with TRBJ1-1, with 12 bases lining up with TRBD1. The trim removed 0 bases at V and 7 bases at J, leaving 12 bases unmatched. This CDR3 region has 17 residues. The germline V gene has CDR1 DFQATT and CDR2 SNEGSKA (reference sequence). The chain's CDR3 is CSARDLPGQGARFEAFF. The CDR3 DNA follows: TGCAGTGCTAGAGATTTACCGGGACAGGGGGCACGGTTTGAAGCTTTCTTT.